Only a few counts were recorded for the clone carrying this TCR beta chain. CDR1 LGHDT and CDR2 YNNKEL come from the germline V gene (reference sequence). V dropped 1 base and J dropped 4 bases, with 10 bases sitting between them. There are 14 residues in the CDR3. RNA transcripts served as template for amplifying TCR beta CDR3 sequences. HTBI primers were used in a first-round RT-PCR, which preceded a second-round multiplex PCR. From the multiplex PCR reads, TCRdb called clonotypes with MiXCR, one entry per CDR3 protein. The sample carries about 620,000 distinct CDR3 sequences, 22% recorded once. The data were taken from a study of Graves' ophthalmopathy and Graves' hyperthyroidism.

The receptor's source is a woman in her late teens or twenties with stable Graves' hyperthyroidism. Some clones in this sample may be carry-over from other donors' samples. What was sequenced was peripheral blood. V is TRBV3-1 and J is TRBJ1-1; D not certain. The CDR3: CASSQVRVPTEAFF. CDR3 sequence (DNA): TGTGCCAGCAGCCAAGTGAGGGTTCCCACTGAAGCTTTCTTT.